The following is a T cell receptor beta chain sequence with its context. The entry originates in a study of blood T cell repertoires in COVID-19. The data were produced by immunoSEQ multiplex PCR, yet TCRdb's version contains in-frame clones alone and is incomplete. The sample has tens of thousands of clones; 75% to 90% are singletons. This CDR3 is built from 16 residues. V was clipped by 3 bases and J by 7 bases; unmatched bases: 9. CDR1 and CDR2 (germline): MDHEN, SYDVKM. The chain links TRBV28 to TRBJ2-5, with 12 bases that match TRBD1. The sequenced sample was peripheral blood. This TCR was recovered from a woman aged 70 to 79 with acute or convalescent COVID-19. The CDR3 spells CASSFTGTGGAGTQYF. CDR3 bases: TGTGCCAGCAGTTTTACCGGGACAGGGGGCGCCGGGACCCAGTACTTC.